The 8 T cell receptor beta chains reported below all come from one sample, sequenced in a study of control samples from healthy donors and cancer patients. Data came from immunoSEQ multiplex PCR; TCRdb stores just in-frame clones and leaves some out. The data show 120,000 to 150,000 clones, 80% to 90% seen once. Specimen: blood. These TCRs come from a woman under 40 in good health.

This clone showed up just once. The chain is built from TRBV2 and TRBJ1-2; D uncertain. Trimming stripped 7 bases from V and 7 bases from J, with 22 bases between. There are 15 residues in the CDR3. Looked up from germline, CDR1 is SNHLY and CDR2 is FYNNEI. The CDR3 spells CASTPSSIRASGYTF. CDR3 in DNA: TGTGCCAGCACCCCCTCCTCGATTAGAGCGAGTGGCTACACCTTC.

The chain couples TRBV5-4 to TRBJ2-3, with a weak D call TRBD2 (6 bases). The CDR3 loop spans 14 amino acids. Germline CDR1 SGHNT, CDR2 YYREEE (reference sequence). Trimming removed 5 bases at V and 5 bases at J, with 15 bases between. The CDR3 spells CASRRDSVVDTQYF. For the CDR3, the DNA is TGTGCCAGCAGACGGGACTCGGTGGTAGATACGCAGTATTTT.

This chain's CDR3 is CATSEAGQGDEQYF. The CDR3 bases are TGTGCCACCAGTGAGGCGGGACAGGGAGACGAGCAGTACTTC. The rearrangement joins TRBV24-1 to TRBJ2-7, with 9 bases fitting TRBD1. Trimming at V came to 4 bases and at J to 5 bases, leaving 5 bases not matched to a gene. The CDR3 length is 14 residues. Per the germline V gene, CDR1 is KGHDR and CDR2 is SFDVKD.

V is TRBV19 and J is TRBJ2-5; a possible D gene is TRBD1 (6 bases). The CDR3 has 13 residues. Deletions cut 5 bases from V and 2 bases from J, with 9 bases between. Germline CDR1 is LNHDA and CDR2 is SQIVND (reference sequence). CDR3 sequence reads: CASSSQGQETQYF. Here the CDR3 DNA reads TGTGCCAGTAGTTCACAGGGTCAAGAGACCCAGTACTTC.

The genes are TRBV7-8 and TRBJ2-2, with a possible D match to TRBD2 (6 bases). The CDR3 is made up of 17 amino acids. V was cut by 5 bases and J by 1 base, with 17 bases left in between. Germline CDR1 reads SGHVS; CDR2 reads FQNEAQ. Here the CDR3 DNA reads TGTGCCAGCAGCCAAAGGTTCGGGACTCAGAACACCGGGGAGCTGTTTTTT. Protein product: CASSQRFGTQNTGELFF.

This sequence joins TRBV19 and TRBJ1-6; D ambiguous. The CDR3 consists of 16 residues. Germline CDR1 is LNHDA and CDR2 is SQIVND (reference sequence). Deletions cut 1 base from V and 7 bases from J, with 14 bases between. The CDR3 loop is CASSIGQNAPNSPLHF. The CDR3 DNA reads as TGTGCCAGTAGTATAGGCCAGAATGCCCCGAATTCACCCCTCCACTTT.

The V gene is TRBV28, the J gene TRBJ2-7; D gene unclear. Trimming cost V 3 bases and J 1 base, with 7 bases left between them. The length of the CDR3 is 13 residues. In germline, CDR1 is MDHEN, CDR2 SYDVKM. CDR3 coding DNA: TGTGCCAGCAGTTTGGGTGGTTCCTACGAGCAGTACTTC. The encoded protein is CASSLGGSYEQYF.

J is TRBJ1-2 and V is TRBV19, with TRBD1 as a possible D gene (5 bases). CDR1 LNHDA and CDR2 SQIVND come from the germline V gene (reference sequence). This CDR3 has 14 amino acids. Trimming left V 3 bases short and J 5 bases short, with 13 bases between. CDR3 bases: TGTGCCAGTAGTATCGGGCAGGGCCTGTATGGCTACACCTTC. Translating gives CASSIGQGLYGYTF.